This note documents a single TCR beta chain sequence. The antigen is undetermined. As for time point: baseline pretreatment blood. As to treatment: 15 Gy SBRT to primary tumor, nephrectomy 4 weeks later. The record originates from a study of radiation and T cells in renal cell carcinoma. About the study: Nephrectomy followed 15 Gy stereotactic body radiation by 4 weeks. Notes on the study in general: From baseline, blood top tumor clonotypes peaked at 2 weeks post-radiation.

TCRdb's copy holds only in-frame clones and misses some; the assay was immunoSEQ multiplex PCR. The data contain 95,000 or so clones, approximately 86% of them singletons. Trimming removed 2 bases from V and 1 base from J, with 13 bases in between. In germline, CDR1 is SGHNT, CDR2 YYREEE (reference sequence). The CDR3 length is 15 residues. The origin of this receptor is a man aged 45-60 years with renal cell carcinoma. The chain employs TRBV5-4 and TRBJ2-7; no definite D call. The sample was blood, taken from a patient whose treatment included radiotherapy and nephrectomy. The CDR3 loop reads CASSLRPAGSYEQYF. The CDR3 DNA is TGTGCCAGCAGCTTAAGACCAGCTGGGTCCTACGAGCAGTACTTC.